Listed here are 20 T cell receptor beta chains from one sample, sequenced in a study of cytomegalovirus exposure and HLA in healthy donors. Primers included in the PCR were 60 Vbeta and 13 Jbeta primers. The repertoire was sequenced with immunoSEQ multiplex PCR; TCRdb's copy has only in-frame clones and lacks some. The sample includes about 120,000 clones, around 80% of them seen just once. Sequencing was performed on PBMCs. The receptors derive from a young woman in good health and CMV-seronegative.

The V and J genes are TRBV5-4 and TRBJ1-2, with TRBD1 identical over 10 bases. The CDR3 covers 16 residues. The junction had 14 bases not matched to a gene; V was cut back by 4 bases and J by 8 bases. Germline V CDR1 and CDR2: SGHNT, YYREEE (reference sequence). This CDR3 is CASSPRQGASTGGYTF. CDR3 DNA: TGTGCCAGCAGCCCCCGACAGGGGGCAAGTACGGGCGGCTACACCTTC.

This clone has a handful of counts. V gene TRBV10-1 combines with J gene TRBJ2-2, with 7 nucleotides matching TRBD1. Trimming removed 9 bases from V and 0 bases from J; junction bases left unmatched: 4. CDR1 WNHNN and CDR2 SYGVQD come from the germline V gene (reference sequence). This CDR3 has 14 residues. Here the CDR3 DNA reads TGCGCCAGTACGACAGGGACGAACACCGGGGAGCTGTTTTTT. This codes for CASTTGTNTGELFF.

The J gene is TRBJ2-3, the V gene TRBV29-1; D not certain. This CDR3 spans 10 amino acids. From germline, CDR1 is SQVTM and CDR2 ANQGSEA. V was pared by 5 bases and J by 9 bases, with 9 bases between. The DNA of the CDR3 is TGCAGCGTTTTTGGGCAAACGCAGTATTTT. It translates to CSVFGQTQYF.

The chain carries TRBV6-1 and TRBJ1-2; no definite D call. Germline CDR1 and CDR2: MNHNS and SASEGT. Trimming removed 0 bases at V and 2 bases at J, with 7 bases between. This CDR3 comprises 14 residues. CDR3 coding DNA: TGTGCCAGCAGTGAAGCTTACAGAAACTATGGCTACACCTTC. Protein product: CASSEAYRNYGYTF.

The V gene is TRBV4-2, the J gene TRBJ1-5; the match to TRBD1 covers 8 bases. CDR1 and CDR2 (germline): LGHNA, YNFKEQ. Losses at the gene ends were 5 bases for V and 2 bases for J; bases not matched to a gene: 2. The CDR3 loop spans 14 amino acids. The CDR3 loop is CASSATGGNQPQHF. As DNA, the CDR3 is TGTGCCAGCAGCGCGACAGGGGGCAATCAGCCCCAGCATTTT.

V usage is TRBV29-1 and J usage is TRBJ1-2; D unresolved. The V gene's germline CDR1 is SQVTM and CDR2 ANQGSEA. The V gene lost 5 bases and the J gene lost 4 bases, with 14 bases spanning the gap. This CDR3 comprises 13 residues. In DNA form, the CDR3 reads TGCAGCGTTATGCAGGAGGGCCTCTATGGCTACACCTTC. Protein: CSVMQEGLYGYTF.

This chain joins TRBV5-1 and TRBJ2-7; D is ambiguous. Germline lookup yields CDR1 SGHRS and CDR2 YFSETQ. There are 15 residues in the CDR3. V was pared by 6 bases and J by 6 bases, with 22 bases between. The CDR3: CASTLTLNEAAEQYF. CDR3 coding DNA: TGCGCCAGCACCCTTACTCTTAATGAGGCGGCCGAGCAGTACTTC.

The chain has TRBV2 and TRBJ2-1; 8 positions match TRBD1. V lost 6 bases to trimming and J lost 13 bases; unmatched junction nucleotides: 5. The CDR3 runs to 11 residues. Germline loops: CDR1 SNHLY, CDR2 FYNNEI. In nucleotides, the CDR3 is TGTGCCAGCAGGAAGACAGGGGATCAGTTCTTC. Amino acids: CASRKTGDQFF.

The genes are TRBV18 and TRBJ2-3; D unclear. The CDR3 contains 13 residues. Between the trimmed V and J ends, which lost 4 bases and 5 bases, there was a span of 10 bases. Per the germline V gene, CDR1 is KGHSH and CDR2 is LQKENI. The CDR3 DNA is TGTGCCAGCTCACTCGGTACCGGAGATACGCAGTATTTT. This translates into CASSLGTGDTQYF.

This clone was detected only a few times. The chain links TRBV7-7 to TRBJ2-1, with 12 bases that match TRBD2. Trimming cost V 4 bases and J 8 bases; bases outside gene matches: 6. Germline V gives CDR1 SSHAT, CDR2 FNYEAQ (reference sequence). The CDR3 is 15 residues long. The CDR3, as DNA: TGTGCCAGCAGCTCCCGACTAGCGGGAGTCCATGAGCAGTTCTTC. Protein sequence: CASSSRLAGVHEQFF.

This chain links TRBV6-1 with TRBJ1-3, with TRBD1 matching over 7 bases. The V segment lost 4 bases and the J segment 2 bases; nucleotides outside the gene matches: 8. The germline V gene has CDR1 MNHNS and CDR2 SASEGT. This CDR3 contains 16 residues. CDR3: CASSGAGGSPGNTIYF. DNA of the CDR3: TGTGCCAGCAGTGGGGCAGGGGGTAGTCCTGGAAACACCATATATTTT.

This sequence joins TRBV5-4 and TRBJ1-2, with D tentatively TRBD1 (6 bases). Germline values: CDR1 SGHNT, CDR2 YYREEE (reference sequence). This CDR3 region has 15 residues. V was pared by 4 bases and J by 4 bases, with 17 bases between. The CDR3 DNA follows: TGTGCCAGCAGCATAACAGGGACCCTATTCTATGGCTACACCTTC. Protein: CASSITGTLFYGYTF.

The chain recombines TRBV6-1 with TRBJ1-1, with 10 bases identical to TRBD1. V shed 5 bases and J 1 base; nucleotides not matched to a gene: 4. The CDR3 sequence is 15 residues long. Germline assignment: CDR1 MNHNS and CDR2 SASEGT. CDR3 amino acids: CASSPRTGGNTEAFF. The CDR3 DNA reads TGTGCCAGCAGTCCACGGACAGGGGGGAACACTGAAGCTTTCTTT.

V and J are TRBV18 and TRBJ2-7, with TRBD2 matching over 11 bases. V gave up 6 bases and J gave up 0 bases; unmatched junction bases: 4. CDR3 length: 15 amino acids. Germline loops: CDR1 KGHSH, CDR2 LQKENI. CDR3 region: CASSATSGGSYEQYF. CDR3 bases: TGTGCCAGCTCCGCAACTAGCGGGGGCTCCTACGAGCAGTACTTC.

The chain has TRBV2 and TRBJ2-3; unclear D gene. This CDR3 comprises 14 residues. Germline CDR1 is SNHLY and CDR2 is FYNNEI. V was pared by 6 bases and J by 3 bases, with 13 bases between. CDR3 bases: TGTGCCAGCAGCGGTGTTTTTCCGACAGATACGCAGTATTTT. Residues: CASSGVFPTDTQYF.

The CDR3 region is CASSSFKTSGSTDTQYF. The CDR3 coding sequence is TGTGCCAGCAGTTCCTTCAAGACTAGCGGGAGCACAGATACGCAGTATTTT. The V and J genes are TRBV27 and TRBJ2-3, with 10 nucleotides matching TRBD2. Germline V gene lookup returns CDR1 MNHEY and CDR2 SMNVEV (reference sequence). The CDR3 runs to 17 residues. With V trimmed by 4 bases and J by 0 bases, 7 bases remained unmatched.

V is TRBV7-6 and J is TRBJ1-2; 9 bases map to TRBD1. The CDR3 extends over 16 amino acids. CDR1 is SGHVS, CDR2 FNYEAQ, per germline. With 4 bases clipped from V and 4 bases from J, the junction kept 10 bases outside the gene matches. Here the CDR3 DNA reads TGTGCCAGCAGCTCTCGGACAGGGGCCGCTCTCTATGGCTACACCTTC. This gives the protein CASSSRTGAALYGYTF. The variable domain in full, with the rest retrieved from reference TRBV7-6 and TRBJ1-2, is GAGVSQSPRYKVTKRGQDVALRCDPISGHVSLYWYRQALGQGPEFLTYFNYEAQQDKSGLPNDRFSAERPEGSISTLTIQRTEQRDSAMYRCASSSRTGAALYGYTFGSGTRLTVV.

The chain's CDR3 is CASSPKGPSTDTQYF. The CDR3 DNA is TGTGCCAGCAGCCCAAAGGGGCCCTCAACAGATACGCAGTATTTT. The chain employs TRBV4-2 and TRBJ2-3, with a tentative D call TRBD1 (5 bases). The CDR3 spans 15 residues. The V gene lost 4 bases and the J gene lost 3 bases, with 14 bases spanning the gap. Germline V gene sequence: CDR1 LGHNA, CDR2 YNFKEQ.

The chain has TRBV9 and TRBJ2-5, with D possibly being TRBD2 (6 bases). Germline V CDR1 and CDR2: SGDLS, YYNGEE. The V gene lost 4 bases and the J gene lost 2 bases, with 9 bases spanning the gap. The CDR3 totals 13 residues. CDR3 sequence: CASSLRGQETQYF. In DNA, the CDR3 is TGTGCCAGCAGCCTCCGGGGGCAAGAGACCCAGTACTTC.

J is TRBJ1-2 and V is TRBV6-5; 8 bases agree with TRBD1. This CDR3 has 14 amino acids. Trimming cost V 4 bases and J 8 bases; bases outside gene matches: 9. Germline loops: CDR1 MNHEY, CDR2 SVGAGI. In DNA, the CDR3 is TGTGCCAGCAGTTTTTTTGGACAGGGTGGGGGCTACACCTTC. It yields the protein CASSFFGQGGGYTF.